This T cell receptor beta chain was sequenced for a study of blood T cell repertoires in COVID-19. Turning to the study itself: Acute and convalescent COVID-19 specimens originated in the United States, Italy and Spain. T cells, B-cell-depleted T cells, or PBMCs provided the cDNA or gDNA that served as material.

CDR3 length: 13 residues. Trimming removed 2 bases at V and 2 bases at J, with 8 bases between. Germline V gene lookup returns CDR1 SGDLS and CDR2 YYNGEE. Source study methods: Reference gene primer amplification yielded estimated nucleated cell counts. Some clones are missing from TCRdb's copy, which holds only in-frame ones; the method was immunoSEQ multiplex PCR. That table furnishes V, J and clone size, whereas the DNA furnished D and trimming. The data show about 73,000 clones, 89% seen once. The receptor was isolated from a man older than 75 with acute or convalescent COVID-19. This chain joins TRBV9 and TRBJ2-7, with D tentatively TRBD1 (5 bases). Sequenced sample: peripheral blood. In DNA, the CDR3 is TGTGCCAGCAGCGTCACAGGCGCCTACGAGCAGTACTTC. It specifies CASSVTGAYEQYF.